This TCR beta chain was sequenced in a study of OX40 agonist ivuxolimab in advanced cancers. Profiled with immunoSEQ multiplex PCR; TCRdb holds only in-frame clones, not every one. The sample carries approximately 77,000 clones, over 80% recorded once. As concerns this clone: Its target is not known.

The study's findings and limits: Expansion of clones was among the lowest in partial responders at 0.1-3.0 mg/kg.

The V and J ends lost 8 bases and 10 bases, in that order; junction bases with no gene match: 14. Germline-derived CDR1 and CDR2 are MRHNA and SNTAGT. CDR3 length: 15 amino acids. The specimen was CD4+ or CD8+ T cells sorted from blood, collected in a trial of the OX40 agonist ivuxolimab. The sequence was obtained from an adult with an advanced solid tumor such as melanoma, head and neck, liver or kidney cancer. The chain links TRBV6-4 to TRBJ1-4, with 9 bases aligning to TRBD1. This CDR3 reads CASGARTGVLGKLFF. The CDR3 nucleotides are TGTGCCAGCGGGGCCCGGACAGGGGTATTGGGAAAACTGTTTTTT.